Sequencing of this TCR beta chain was carried out in a study of beta chain features in type 1 diabetes. This clone was observed a handful of times. The investigators reverse transcribed all of the isolated RNA, so they sequenced expressed TCRB transcripts. Measured with immunoSEQ multiplex PCR; TCRdb has only the in-frame clones, and not every one. The repertoire holds under 900,000 clones, with 15% to 20% as singletons. CDR1 ENHRY and CDR2 SYGVKD come from the germline V gene. V was cut by 10 bases and J by 2 bases, with 15 bases left in between. This CDR3 has 13 amino acids. This clonotype was sampled from a woman aged 18 to 35 in good health. Source material: naive CD4+ T cells from blood. This sequence joins TRBV10-3 and TRBJ2-7; D possibly corresponds to TRBD2 (5 bases). Here the CDR3 DNA reads TGTGCCACCCGGGGTAGCGAGACCTACGAGCAGTACTTC. This gives the protein CATRGSETYEQYF.